This T cell receptor beta chain derives from a study of chemoradiotherapy in HPV16-positive cancers. The study's findings and limits: HPV-specific T cells were functionally defined from only two HPV16-positive patients. For HPV16-positive patients, expanding HPV-responsive T cells associated with longer recurrence-free survival.

Method: immunoSEQ multiplex PCR; TCRdb's copy keeps in-frame clones and lacks some. The table includes 9,500 to 15,000 clones, roughly four fifths detected once. This clone was counted between two and nine times. Its antigen remains unknown. The CDR3 has 16 amino acids. Germline V gene lookup returns CDR1 SGDLS and CDR2 YYNGEE. The trim removed 3 bases at V and 7 bases at J, leaving 8 bases unmatched. V is TRBV9 and J is TRBJ1-6; the match to TRBD1 covers 9 bases. The TCR sequence derives from a human donor with HPV-associated anogenital cancer. The sample was taken from a patient who underwent chemoradiotherapy. This CDR3 is CASSGAGTGWNSPLHF. Written as DNA, the CDR3 is TGTGCCAGCAGCGGTGCCGGGACAGGGTGGAATTCACCCCTCCACTTT.